What follows are 25 T cell receptor beta chains derived from one specimen sequenced in a study of OX40 agonist ivuxolimab in advanced cancers. TCRdb keeps only in-frame clones here, not all; method: immunoSEQ multiplex PCR. The sample holds 87,000 or so clones; around 85% are singletons and the top ten take 3.5% to 4%. The starting material was CD4+ or CD8+ T cells sorted from blood, obtained in a trial of the OX40 agonist ivuxolimab. These receptors were taken from an adult with an advanced solid tumor such as melanoma, head and neck, liver or kidney cancer.

This clone appeared a single time. In DNA, the CDR3 is TGTGCCAGCAGCTTCGGGGACAGGGTTAAAGACTCCACTGAAGCTTTCTTT. It translates to CASSFGDRVKDSTEAFF. V usage is TRBV11-3 and J usage is TRBJ1-1; 9 positions match TRBD1. Per germline, CDR1 SGHNT and CDR2 YENEEA. The trim removed 3 bases at V and 4 bases at J, leaving 12 bases unmatched. The CDR3 covers 17 residues.

This CDR3 reads CASSQEGADTQYF. The CDR3 coding sequence is TGTGCCAGCAGCCAAGAGGGGGCAGATACGCAGTATTTT. This chain joins TRBV4-2 and TRBJ2-3; D possibly uses TRBD1 or TRBD2 (5 bases each). This CDR3 is 13 amino acids long. Germline V gene lookup returns CDR1 LGHNA and CDR2 YNFKEQ. Trimming removed 0 bases from V and 4 bases from J, with 5 bases in between.

The V and J genes are TRBV7-8 and TRBJ2-2, with 7 bases lining up with TRBD1. The CDR3 length is 17 residues. V lost 0 bases, J lost 2 bases, and 6 bases stayed unmatched. CDR1 is SGHVS, CDR2 FQNEAQ, per germline. CDR3 in amino acids: CASSLAQGGLNTGELFF. As DNA, the CDR3 is TGTGCCAGCAGCTTAGCGCAAGGGGGCCTTAACACCGGGGAGCTGTTTTTT. The whole variable domain, remainder taken from reference TRBV7-8 and TRBJ2-2, is GAGVSQSPRYKVAKRGQDVALRCDPISGHVSLFWYQQALGQGPEFLTYFQNEAQLDKSGLPSDRFFAERPEGSVSTLKIQRTQQEDSAVYLCASSLAQGGLNTGELFFGEGSRLTVL.

The V and J genes are TRBV19 and TRBJ2-7, with 15 bases lining up with TRBD2. With V trimmed by 5 bases and J by 2 bases, 10 bases remained unmatched. The CDR3 spans 18 residues. Germline V gene sequence: CDR1 LNHDA, CDR2 SQIVND (reference sequence). CDR3 amino acids: CASSPGTSGRTFPYEQYF. The CDR3 region has the DNA TGTGCCAGTAGTCCCGGGACTAGCGGGAGGACCTTTCCCTACGAGCAGTACTTC. The whole variable domain, filled in from reference TRBV19 and TRBJ2-7, reads DGGITQSPKYLFRKEGQNVTLSCEQNLNHDAMYWYRQDPGQGLRLIYYSQIVNDFQKGDIAEGYSVSREKKESFPLTVTSAQKNPTAFYLCASSPGTSGRTFPYEQYFGPGTRLTVT.

About this clone: This CDR3 is also generated by other DNA sequences in the sample. This chain joins TRBV14 and TRBJ2-7; tentatively, D is TRBD1 or TRBD2 (6 bases each). Germline V gene data show CDR1 as SGHDN and CDR2 as FVKESK. This CDR3 is 13 amino acids long. Trimming took off 1 base at V and 6 bases at J, with 10 bases between the two ends. CDR3 coding DNA: TGTGCCAGCAGCCAAGGGACGGGGGCCGAGCAGTACTTC. Translated, it gives CASSQGTGAEQYF. Full variable domain (rest looked up from reference TRBV14 and TRBJ2-7): EAGVTQFPSHSVIEKGQTVTLRCDPISGHDNLYWYRRVMGKEIKFLLHFVKESKQDESGMPNNRFLAERTGGTYSTLKVQPAELEDSGVYFCASSQGTGAEQYFGPGTRLTVT.

The chain has TRBV5-1 and TRBJ2-5, with D possibly being TRBD1 or TRBD2 (5 bases each). The J call may be incorrect, as the DNA end agrees better with TRBJ2-7. Germline CDR1 is SGHRS and CDR2 is YFSETQ. The CDR3 runs to 12 residues. CDR3 amino acids: CASSVGRYEQYF. The CDR3 nucleotides are TGCGCCAGCAGCGTGGGACGATACGAGCAGTACTTC.

This clone was found a few times. The V and J genes are TRBV30 and TRBJ2-5, with D unresolved. Looked up from germline, CDR1 is GTSNPN and CDR2 is SVGIG (reference sequence). The CDR3 runs to 11 residues. Trimming removed 3 bases at V and 7 bases at J, with 9 bases between. The chain's CDR3 is CAWRGPTTQYF. In DNA form, the CDR3 reads TGTGCCTGGAGAGGGCCTACGACCCAGTACTTC.

V and J are TRBV30 and TRBJ2-3; D gene ambiguous. Trimming left V 6 bases short and J 4 bases short, with 11 bases between. The CDR3 has 12 amino acids. Germline lookup yields CDR1 GTSNPN and CDR2 SVGIG (reference sequence). The CDR3 DNA sequence: TGTGCCTGCTACTCCGACGCAGATACGCAGTATTTT. It codes for CACYSDADTQYF.

This sequence joins TRBV7-2 and TRBJ2-5; maybe TRBD2 (6 bases). Trimming removed 2 bases at V and 4 bases at J, with 17 bases between. The germline V gene encodes CDR1 SGHTA and CDR2 FQGNSA. CDR3 size: 16 residues. In DNA, the CDR3 is TGTGCCAGCAGCTTATTTAGTTCGGGAGCGGTAGAGACCCAGTACTTC. Its protein product is CASSLFSSGAVETQYF.

The genes are TRBV7-9 and TRBJ2-7; D is perhaps TRBD1 (6 bases). V dropped 10 bases and J dropped 5 bases, with 21 bases sitting between them. Germline lookup yields CDR1 SEHNR and CDR2 FQNEAQ (reference sequence). The CDR3 spans 14 residues. The CDR3 DNA follows: TGTGCCACCACCTTACAGGGACCAAAAGACGAGCAGTACTTC. Its translation is CATTLQGPKDEQYF.

V is TRBV4-2 and J is TRBJ2-3; weak D call: TRBD1 (7 bases). V shed 4 bases and J shed 6 bases, with 26 bases lying between them. Germline V CDR1 and CDR2: LGHNA, YNFKEQ. CDR3 size: 18 residues. The CDR3 sequence is CASSPGGNPGQLEDTQYF. CDR3 nucleotide sequence: TGTGCCAGCAGCCCTGGAGGGAATCCGGGACAGCTGGAGGATACGCAGTATTTT.

This CDR3 is CASSDSLFRDTEAFF. CDR3 sequence (DNA): TGTGCCAGCAGTGACTCGTTGTTCAGGGACACTGAAGCTTTCTTT. The rearrangement links TRBV6-1 to TRBJ1-1, with a weak D call TRBD1 (5 bases). Germline CDR1 MNHNS, CDR2 SASEGT. This CDR3 has 15 amino acids. Trimming stripped 3 bases from V and 3 bases from J, with 14 bases between.

This clone was counted once. CDR3 coding DNA: TGTGCCAGCAGCTTCTACAGGGGGGTGGACTACGAGCAGTACTTC. It is translated as CASSFYRGVDYEQYF. The chain employs TRBV11-3 and TRBJ2-7; 8 positions agree with TRBD1. Germline assignment: CDR1 SGHNT and CDR2 YENEEA. This CDR3 contains 15 residues. The trim removed 3 bases at V and 3 bases at J, leaving 7 bases unmatched. Looking up the rest from reference TRBV11-3 and TRBJ2-7 gives the full variable domain: EAGVVQSPRYKIIEKKQPVAFWCNPISGHNTLYWYLQNLGQGPELLIRYENEEAVDDSQLPKDRFSAERLKGVDSTLKIQPAELGDSAVYLCASSFYRGVDYEQYFGPGTRLTVT.

The chain combines TRBV9 with TRBJ2-4, with TRBD1 matching over 7 bases. The germline V gene has CDR1 SGDLS and CDR2 YYNGEE. Losses at the gene ends were 4 bases for V and 8 bases for J; bases not matched to a gene: 6. The CDR3 loop spans 13 amino acids. As DNA, the CDR3 is TGTGCCAGCAGCCCCTGGGACAGAGACATTCAGTACTTC. The encoded protein is CASSPWDRDIQYF.

This clone appeared once. The V call is TRBV5-6, the J call TRBJ2-7; 12 bases line up with TRBD1. Germline CDR1 reads SGHDT; CDR2 reads YYEEEE. This CDR3 comprises 15 residues. The V and J ends lost 2 bases and 6 bases, in that order; junction bases with no gene match: 6. The CDR3 sequence: CASSFLGQGASEQYF. Here the CDR3 DNA reads TGTGCCAGCAGCTTTCTGGGACAGGGGGCGTCCGAGCAGTACTTC.

The genes are TRBV27 and TRBJ2-1, with 9 bases identical to TRBD2. The CDR3 has 13 amino acids. J was trimmed by 10 bases and V by 8 bases; bases with no gene match: 9. Per germline, CDR1 MNHEY and CDR2 SMNVEV (reference sequence). CDR3 coding DNA: TGTGCCAGCCAGGCGGGGGGGCGGTACGAGCAGTTCTTC. It is translated as CASQAGGRYEQFF.

For this clone: Other DNA sequences from this sample encode an identical CDR3 as well. The gene calls are TRBV19 and TRBJ2-7; D is unresolved. The V gene's germline CDR1 is LNHDA and CDR2 SQIVND (reference sequence). This CDR3 is built from 11 residues. V lost 9 bases and J lost 0, with 6 bases in between. The CDR3: CASRNSYEQYF. The CDR3 DNA is TGTGCCAGCCGCAACTCCTACGAGCAGTACTTC.

This clone has a handful of counts. The genes are TRBV7-9 and TRBJ2-1; D remains ambiguous. From germline, CDR1 is SEHNR and CDR2 FQNEAQ (reference sequence). CDR3 size: 16 residues. V was clipped by 2 bases and J by 4 bases, with 15 bases between them. CDR3 sequence: CASSLTAGTYYNEQFF. CDR3 nucleotides: TGTGCCAGCAGCTTAACGGCCGGAACTTATTACAATGAGCAGTTCTTC.

This rearrangement joins TRBV7-9 to TRBJ1-5, with no clear D. Trimming took 0 bases from V and 6 from J, leaving 3 bases between them. The CDR3 is 12 amino acids. Per germline, CDR1 SEHNR and CDR2 FQNEAQ (reference sequence). DNA of the CDR3: TGTGCCAGCAGCTTAGCGGGTCAGCCCCAGCATTTT. Protein sequence: CASSLAGQPQHF.

The V call is TRBV18, the J call TRBJ1-2; D is uncertain. CDR3 length: 15 amino acids. CDR1 and CDR2 from the germline V gene are KGHSH and LQKENI. V lost 0 bases and J 8 bases, leaving 16 bases between the germline ends. CDR3 sequence reads: CASSPPEVPRGGYTF. CDR3 DNA sequence: TGTGCCAGCTCACCACCGGAGGTTCCTCGTGGGGGCTACACCTTC.

The chain combines TRBV30 with TRBJ2-5, with TRBD1 matching over 7 bases. The DNA end is more similar to TRBJ2-7, so the J call may be wrong. The germline V gene has CDR1 GTSNPN and CDR2 SVGIG (reference sequence). The CDR3 runs to 14 residues. CDR3 protein: CAWSLGGYRSEQYF. CDR3 in DNA: TGTGCCTGGAGTCTAGGGGGCTACCGATCCGAGCAGTACTTC.

This clone was counted only a few times. V usage is TRBV30 and J usage is TRBJ1-4; no clear D gene. CDR1 and CDR2 from the germline V gene are GTSNPN and SVGIG (reference sequence). This CDR3 has 13 amino acids. V was shortened by 4 bases and J by 4 bases, with 10 bases between the two germline ends. CDR3 nucleotide sequence: TGTGCCTGGACCAAAAGGCTTAATGAAAAACTGTTTTTT. Translating it yields CAWTKRLNEKLFF.

This clone was found once. J is TRBJ2-2 and V is TRBV30, with 11 nucleotides matching TRBD2. The CDR3 extends over 17 amino acids. CDR1 and CDR2 (germline): GTSNPN, SVGIG (reference sequence). Trimming removed 7 bases from V and 1 base from J; junction bases left unmatched: 11. In nucleotides, the CDR3 is TGTGCCTTGATATCGTTTCTAGCGGGAGGGAACACCGGGGAGCTGTTTTTT. Its translation is CALISFLAGGNTGELFF.

In DNA form, the CDR3 reads TGTGCCAGCAGTAACACGGGACAGGGACGTTACGAGCAGTACTTC. Its protein product is CASSNTGQGRYEQYF. The chain carries TRBV6-6 and TRBJ2-7; 9 bases match TRBD1. There are 15 residues in the CDR3. Looked up from germline, CDR1 is MNHNY and CDR2 is SVGAGI (reference sequence). With V trimmed by 5 bases and J by 4 bases, 9 bases remained unmatched.

This chain joins TRBV9 and TRBJ2-1; TRBD2 matches at 8 bases. The germline V gene has CDR1 SGDLS and CDR2 YYNGEE. This CDR3 has 16 residues. V lost 0 bases and J lost 6; bases outside the gene matches: 8. The CDR3 nucleotides are TGTGCCAGCAGCGTAGTGGGGACGGGAGGGACCAATGAGCAGTTCTTC. As protein: CASSVVGTGGTNEQFF.